The clone carrying this T cell receptor (beta chain) is a singleton in its sample. This specimen belongs to a study of cytomegalovirus exposure and HLA in healthy donors. Primers for the PCR totalled 60 Vbeta and 13 Jbeta. Libraries were prepared by immunoSEQ multiplex PCR; TCRdb keeps only in-frame clonotypes and omits some of them. The sample shows approximately 180,000 clones, around 90% of them seen only once. Sequenced: PBMCs. This receptor was identified in a woman aged 18-30 years in good health and CMV-seronegative.

The CDR3 loop is CASSATSGSSYNEQFF. The CDR3, as DNA: TGCGCCAGCAGTGCGACTAGCGGGTCCTCCTACAATGAGCAGTTCTTC. V gene TRBV10-1 combines with J gene TRBJ2-1; 10 bases are a match to TRBD2. The CDR3 loop spans 16 amino acids. CDR1 WNHNN and CDR2 SYGVQD come from the germline V gene (reference sequence). J lost 0 bases, V lost 4 bases, and 3 bases had no gene match.